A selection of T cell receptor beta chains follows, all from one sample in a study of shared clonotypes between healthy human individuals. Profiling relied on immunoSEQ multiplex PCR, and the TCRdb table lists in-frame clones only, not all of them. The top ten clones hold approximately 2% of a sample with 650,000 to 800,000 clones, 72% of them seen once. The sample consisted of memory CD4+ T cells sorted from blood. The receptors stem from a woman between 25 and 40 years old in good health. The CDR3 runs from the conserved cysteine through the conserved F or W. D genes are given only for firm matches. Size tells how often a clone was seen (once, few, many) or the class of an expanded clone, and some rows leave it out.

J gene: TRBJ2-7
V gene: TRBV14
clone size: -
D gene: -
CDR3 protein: CASSQLLGTYEQYF
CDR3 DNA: TGTGCCAGCAGCCAACTACTGGGCACTTACGAGCAGTACTTC

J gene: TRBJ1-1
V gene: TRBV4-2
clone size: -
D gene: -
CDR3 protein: CASSQDKGPRQRAFF
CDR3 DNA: TGTGCCAGCAGCCAAGATAAGGGCCCCCGACAGAGAGCTTTCTTT

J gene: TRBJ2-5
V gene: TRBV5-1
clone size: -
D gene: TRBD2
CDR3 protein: CASSLTGLAEETQYF
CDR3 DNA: TGCGCCAGCAGCTTGACGGGACTAGCGGAAGAGACCCAGTACTTC

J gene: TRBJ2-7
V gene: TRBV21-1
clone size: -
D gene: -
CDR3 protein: CASKRTETYEQYF
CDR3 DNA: TGTGCCAGCAAGAGGACAGAAACCTACGAGCAGTACTTC

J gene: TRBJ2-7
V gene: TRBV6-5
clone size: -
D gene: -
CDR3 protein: CASNQMGSSTEQYF
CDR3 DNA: TGTGCCAGCAATCAAATGGGTTCCTCCACCGAGCAGTACTTC

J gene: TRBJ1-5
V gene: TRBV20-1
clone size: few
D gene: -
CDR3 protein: CSARVGQPQHF
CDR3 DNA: TGCAGTGCTAGAGTAGGGCAGCCCCAGCATTTT

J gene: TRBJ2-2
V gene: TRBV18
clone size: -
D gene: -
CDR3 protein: CASSPDSVNTGELFF
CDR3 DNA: TGTGCCAGCTCACCAGATAGCGTAAACACCGGGGAGCTGTTTTTT

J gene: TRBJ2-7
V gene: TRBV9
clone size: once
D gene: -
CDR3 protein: CASSGGQGWYEQYF
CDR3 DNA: TGTGCCAGCAGCGGAGGGCAGGGCTGGTACGAGCAGTACTTC

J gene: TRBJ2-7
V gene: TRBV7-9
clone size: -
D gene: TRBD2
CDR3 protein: CASSLSSGVSYEQYF
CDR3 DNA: TGTGCCAGCAGCTTGTCTAGCGGGGTCTCCTACGAGCAGTACTTC

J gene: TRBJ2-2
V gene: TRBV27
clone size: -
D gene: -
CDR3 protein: CASSLSALNTGELFF
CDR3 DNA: TGTGCCAGCAGTTTATCGGCCTTGAACACCGGGGAGCTGTTTTTT

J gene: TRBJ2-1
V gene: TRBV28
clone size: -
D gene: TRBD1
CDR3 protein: CASSLGGRGSYNEQFF
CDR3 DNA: TGTGCCAGCAGCTTAGGAGGCAGGGGGTCCTACAATGAGCAGTTCTTC

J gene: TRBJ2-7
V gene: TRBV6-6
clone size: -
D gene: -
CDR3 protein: CASSYSGTSTYEQYF
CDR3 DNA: TGTGCCAGCAGTTACTCGGGGACCTCCACCTACGAGCAGTACTTC

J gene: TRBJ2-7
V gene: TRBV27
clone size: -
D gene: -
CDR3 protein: CASTYPPGGTDEQYF
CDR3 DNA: TGTGCCAGCACCTACCCCCCCGGGGGAACGGACGAGCAGTACTTC

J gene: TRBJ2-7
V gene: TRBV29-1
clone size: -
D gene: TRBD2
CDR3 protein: CSVRGLAGVREQYF
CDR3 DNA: TGCAGCGTGAGGGGACTAGCGGGAGTACGCGAGCAGTACTTC

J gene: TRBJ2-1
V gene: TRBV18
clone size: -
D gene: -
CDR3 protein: CASSTEREQFF
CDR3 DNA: TGTGCCAGCTCAACCGAGCGGGAGCAGTTCTTC

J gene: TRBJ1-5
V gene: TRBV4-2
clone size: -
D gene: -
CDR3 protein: CASSRNGDNQPQHF
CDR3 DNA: TGTGCCAGCAGCCGCAACGGGGACAATCAGCCCCAGCATTTT

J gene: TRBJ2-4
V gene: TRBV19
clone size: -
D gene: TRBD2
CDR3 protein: CASSARGEGQTKNIQYF
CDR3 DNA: TGTGCCAGTAGTGCCCGAGGGGAGGGGCAGACCAAAAACATTCAGTACTTC

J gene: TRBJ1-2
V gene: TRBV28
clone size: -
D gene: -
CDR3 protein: CASSRGGGANYGYTF
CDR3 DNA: TGTGCCAGCAGTAGGGGCGGTGGAGCTAACTATGGCTACACCTTC

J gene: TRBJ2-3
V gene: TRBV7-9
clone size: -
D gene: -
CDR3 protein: CASSSTGVDTQYF
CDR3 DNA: TGTGCCAGCAGCTCAACCGGGGTGGATACGCAGTATTTT

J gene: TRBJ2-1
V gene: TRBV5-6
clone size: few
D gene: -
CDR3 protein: CASSSRRGGYNEQFF
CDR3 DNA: TGTGCCAGCAGCTCCCGCCGGGGCGGGTACAATGAGCAGTTCTTC

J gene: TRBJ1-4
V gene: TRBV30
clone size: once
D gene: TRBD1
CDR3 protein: CATQGAPAEKLFF
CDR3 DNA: TGTGCCACACAGGGGGCGCCAGCTGAAAAACTGTTTTTT

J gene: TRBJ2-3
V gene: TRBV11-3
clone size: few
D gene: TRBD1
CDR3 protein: CASSSPGQGTQYF
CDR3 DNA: TGTGCCAGCAGCTCACCGGGACAGGGGACGCAGTATTTT

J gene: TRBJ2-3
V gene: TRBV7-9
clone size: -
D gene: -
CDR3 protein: CASSLGSSPDTQYF
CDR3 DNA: TGTGCCAGCAGCTTAGGATCTAGCCCGGATACGCAGTATTTT

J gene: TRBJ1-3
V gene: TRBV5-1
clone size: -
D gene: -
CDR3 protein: CASSLVPESSGNTIYF
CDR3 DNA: TGCGCCAGCAGCTTGGTACCGGAGAGCTCTGGAAACACCATATATTTT

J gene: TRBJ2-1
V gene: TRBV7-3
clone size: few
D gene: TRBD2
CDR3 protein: CASGGLADEQFF
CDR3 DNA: TGTGCCAGTGGGGGACTAGCGGATGAGCAGTTCTTC

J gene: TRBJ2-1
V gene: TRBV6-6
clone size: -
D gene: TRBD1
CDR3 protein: CASSPTGVYEQFF
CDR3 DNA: TGTGCCAGCAGCCCCACAGGGGTCTATGAGCAGTTCTTC

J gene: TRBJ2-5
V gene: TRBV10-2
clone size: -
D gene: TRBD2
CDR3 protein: CASSPTLSGTSGRETQYF
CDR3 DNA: TGCGCCAGCAGCCCAACCCTTTCCGGGACTAGCGGGAGAGAGACCCAGTACTTC

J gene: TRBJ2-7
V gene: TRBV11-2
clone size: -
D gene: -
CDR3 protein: CASSLEGLGVGTYEQYF
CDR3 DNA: TGTGCCAGCAGTTTAGAGGGTCTGGGGGTAGGGACCTACGAGCAGTACTTC

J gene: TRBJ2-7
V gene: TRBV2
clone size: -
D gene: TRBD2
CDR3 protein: CASTGLAFDEQYF
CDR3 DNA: TGTGCCAGCACCGGACTAGCGTTCGACGAGCAGTACTTC

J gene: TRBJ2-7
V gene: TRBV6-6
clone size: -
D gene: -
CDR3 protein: CASSYGESQYF
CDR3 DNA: TGTGCCAGCAGTTACGGGGAGTCTCAGTACTTC

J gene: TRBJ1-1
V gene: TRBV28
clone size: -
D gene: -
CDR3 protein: CASRPHGGLNTEAFF
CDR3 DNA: TGTGCCAGCAGACCCCATGGAGGGTTGAACACTGAAGCTTTCTTT

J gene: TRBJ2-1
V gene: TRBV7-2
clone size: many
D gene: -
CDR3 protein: CASSSDFNEQFF
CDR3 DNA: TGTGCCAGCAGCTCCGACTTCAATGAGCAGTTCTTC

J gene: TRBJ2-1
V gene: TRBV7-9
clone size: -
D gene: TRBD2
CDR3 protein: CASSRDLSGKRFF
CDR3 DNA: TGTGCCAGCAGCCGGGATCTCAGCGGGAAGAGGTTCTTC

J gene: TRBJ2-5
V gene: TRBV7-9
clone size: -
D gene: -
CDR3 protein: CASSFQRTQETQYF
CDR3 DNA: TGTGCCAGCAGCTTTCAGCGGACCCAAGAGACCCAGTACTTC

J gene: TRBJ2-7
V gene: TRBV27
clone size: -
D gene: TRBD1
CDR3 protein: CASKINRDRSSEQYF
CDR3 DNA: TGTGCCAGCAAAATAAACCGGGACAGGTCCTCCGAGCAGTACTTC

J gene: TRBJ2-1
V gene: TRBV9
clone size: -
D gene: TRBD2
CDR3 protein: CASSPWLAGAFNEQFF
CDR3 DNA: TGTGCCAGCAGCCCCTGGTTGGCGGGAGCATTTAATGAGCAGTTCTTC

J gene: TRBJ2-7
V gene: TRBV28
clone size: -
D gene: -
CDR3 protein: CASRYDGAGVYEQYF
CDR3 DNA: TGTGCCAGCAGATATGACGGTGCTGGCGTCTACGAGCAGTACTTC

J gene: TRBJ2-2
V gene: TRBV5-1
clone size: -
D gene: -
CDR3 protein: CASSPSDGVDTGELFF
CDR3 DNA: TGCGCCAGTTCCCCGAGTGACGGGGTGGACACCGGGGAGCTGTTTTTT

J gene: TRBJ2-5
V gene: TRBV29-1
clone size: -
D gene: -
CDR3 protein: CSVREAQETQYF
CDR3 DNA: TGCAGCGTGAGGGAGGCCCAAGAGACCCAGTACTTC

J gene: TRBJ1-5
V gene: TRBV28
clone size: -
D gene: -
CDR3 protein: CASSLGGRSNQPQHF
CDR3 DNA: TGTGCCAGCTCCTTAGGGGGGAGAAGCAATCAGCCCCAGCATTTT

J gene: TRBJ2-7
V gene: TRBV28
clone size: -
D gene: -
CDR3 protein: CASRLNYEQYF
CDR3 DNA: TGTGCCAGCAGACTGAACTACGAGCAGTACTTC

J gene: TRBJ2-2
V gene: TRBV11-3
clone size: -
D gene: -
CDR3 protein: CASSLQGFDTGELFF
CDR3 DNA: TGTGCCAGCAGCTTACAGGGTTTTGACACCGGGGAGCTGTTTTTT

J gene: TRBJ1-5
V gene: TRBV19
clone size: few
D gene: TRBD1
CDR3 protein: CASRATGFGNQPQHF
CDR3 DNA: TGTGCCAGTAGAGCGACAGGGTTTGGAAATCAGCCCCAGCATTTT

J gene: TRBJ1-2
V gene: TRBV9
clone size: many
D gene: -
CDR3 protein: CASSVDNFSLGYTF
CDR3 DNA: TGTGCCAGCAGCGTTGACAATTTCTCTTTGGGCTACACCTTC

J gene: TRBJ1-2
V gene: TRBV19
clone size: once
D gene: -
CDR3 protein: CASSIGGPVDGYTF
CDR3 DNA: TGTGCCAGTAGTATAGGGGGACCGGTGGATGGCTACACCTTC